This T cell receptor beta chain was observed in a study of shared clonotypes between healthy human individuals. Whole-study results and caveats: Estimated richness values were generally larger in naive subsets than in memory subsets.

The study ran the assay at deep level. Using immunoSEQ multiplex PCR, the repertoire was profiled, and TCRdb retains in-frame clones only, with some absent. Among 1,500,000 or so clones listed, about 96% were seen once. With regard to this clone: Its target is unknown.

The specimen was naive CD4+ T cells sorted from blood. Subset reported: CD45RA+ positively selected. This clonotype was obtained from a man aged 25-40 years in good health.

CDR3 residues: CASSAIGGDGYTF. As DNA, the CDR3 is TGTGCCAGTAGTGCCATTGGAGGAGATGGCTACACCTTC. The chain carries TRBV19 and TRBJ1-2; D is undetermined. The germline gives CDR1 LNHDA, CDR2 SQIVND (reference sequence). This CDR3 comprises 13 residues. Trimming pared 5 bases from V and 6 bases from J, leaving 13 bases between. The variable domain in full, completed from reference TRBV19 and TRBJ1-2, reads DGGITQSPKYLFRKEGQNVTLSCEQNLNHDAMYWYRQDPGQGLRLIYYSQIVNDFQKGDIAEGYSVSREKKESFPLTVTSAQKNPTAFYLCASSAIGGDGYTFGSGTRLTVV.